Shown below are 28 T cell receptor beta chains from a single sample sequenced in a study of brain T cells in children with intractable seizures. Regarding time point: blood from clinic visit 5 months post-surgery; TSC patient then seizure free. Here immunoSEQ multiplex PCR was the method, and the copy in TCRdb shows in-frame clones only, minus some. The sample includes around 340,000 clones, roughly 92% seen only once; the top ten take roughly 6%. The input for sequencing was peripheral blood, taken less than 6 months after surgery. Receptors were obtained from a boy in the first two years of life with tuberous sclerosis and intractable seizures.

This clone appeared a single time. The CDR3 region has the DNA TGCGCCAGCAGCGCGAGGACGGCGGGGGTCGTCACAGATACGCAGTATTTT. This sequence encodes CASSARTAGVVTDTQYF. V usage is TRBV5-1 and J usage is TRBJ2-3; 7 bases agree with TRBD2. Germline CDR1 and CDR2: SGHRS and YFSETQ. CDR3 length: 17 residues. V was pared by 4 bases and J by 2 bases, with 13 bases of the junction left unmatched.

This clone has a single count. The chain carries TRBV11-2 and TRBJ2-3; the D is unclear. Germline V gives CDR1 SGHAT, CDR2 FQNNGV. V dropped 6 bases and J dropped 2 bases, with 3 bases sitting between them. This CDR3 spans 11 amino acids. CDR3 in amino acids: CASRLTDTQYF. DNA for the CDR3: TGTGCCAGCAGACTCACAGATACGCAGTATTTT.

Only one count was recorded for this clone. This chain connects TRBV23-1 to TRBJ2-7; 10 bases are a match to TRBD2. TRBV23-1 is annotated as an ORF whose role is uncertain. The CDR3 has 18 amino acids. J lost 12 bases, V lost 4 bases, and 24 bases had no gene match. The CDR3 DNA reads TGCGCCAGCAGTCCCGCCGGGGGGGCTGGCCCTAGCGGGGGTGGATCGTACTTC. This translates into CASSPAGGAGPSGGGSYF.

This clone was seen a handful of times. The rearrangement uses TRBV5-4 and TRBJ1-5, with 8 bases aligning to TRBD1. The germline gives CDR1 SGHNT, CDR2 YYREEE (reference sequence). Trimming at V came to 3 bases and at J to 2 bases, leaving 7 bases not matched to a gene. The CDR3 has 16 residues. This CDR3 reads CASSYTGGGRNQPQHF. The CDR3 DNA reads as TGTGCCAGCAGCTACACAGGGGGTGGGCGCAATCAGCCCCAGCATTTT.

The chain employs TRBV19 and TRBJ1-2, with no clear D. The germline V gene has CDR1 LNHDA and CDR2 SQIVND (reference sequence). The CDR3 has 14 amino acids. V lost 1 base, J lost 7 bases, and 13 bases lay in between. CDR3 residues: CASSIAPQYGGYTF. CDR3 nucleotides: TGTGCCAGTAGTATAGCTCCCCAGTATGGTGGCTACACCTTC.

This chain links TRBV20-1 with TRBJ2-7, with D tentatively TRBD1 (5 bases). Germline V gene sequence: CDR1 DFQATT, CDR2 SNEGSKA (reference sequence). V was shortened by 3 bases and J by 1 base, with 13 bases between the two germline ends. The CDR3 totals 14 residues. CDR3 coding DNA: TGCAGTGCTAGTAAGGGGCCAACATCCTACGAGCAGTACTTC. This codes for CSASKGPTSYEQYF.

This chain connects TRBV7-6 to TRBJ2-6, with D hard to call. V was cut by 5 bases and J by 0 bases, with 17 bases left in between. The CDR3 runs to 18 residues. Germline CDR1 reads SGHVS; CDR2 reads FNYEAQ. The CDR3 is CASSDYAGSSSGANVLTF. CDR3 DNA sequence: TGTGCCAGCAGCGATTACGCTGGTTCGTCCTCTGGGGCCAACGTCCTGACTTTC.

The CDR3 nucleotides are TGTGCCAGCAGCTATTCATCCTGGACAGTCAACTATGGCTACACCTTC. This encodes CASSYSSWTVNYGYTF. V and J are TRBV5-4 and TRBJ1-2, with TRBD1 as a possible D gene (6 bases). Trimming cost V 3 bases and J 2 bases, with 17 bases left between them. Germline values: CDR1 SGHNT, CDR2 YYREEE (reference sequence). This CDR3 contains 16 residues.

The chain links TRBV19 to TRBJ1-4; tentatively, D is TRBD1 (6 bases). CDR3 length: 15 residues. The germline CDR1 and CDR2 sequences are LNHDA and SQIVND (reference sequence). Trimming cost V 4 bases and J 6 bases, with 15 bases left between them. The CDR3 coding sequence is TGTGCCAGTAGTACCGACAGGAGAGGAGATGAAAAACTGTTTTTT. It yields the protein CASSTDRRGDEKLFF. The variable domain in full, with the rest retrieved from reference TRBV19 and TRBJ1-4, is DGGITQSPKYLFRKEGQNVTLSCEQNLNHDAMYWYRQDPGQGLRLIYYSQIVNDFQKGDIAEGYSVSREKKESFPLTVTSAQKNPTAFYLCASSTDRRGDEKLFFGSGTQLSVL.

The J gene is TRBJ1-2, the V gene TRBV3-1 (or the pseudogene TRBV3-2), with 9 bases matching TRBD1. Germline CDR1 is LGHDT and CDR2 is YNNKEL (reference sequence). V lost 4 bases to trimming and J lost 3 bases; unmatched junction nucleotides: 6. This CDR3 region has 15 residues. The CDR3 protein is CASSPRTGAYYGYTF. CDR3 nucleotides: TGTGCCAGCAGCCCCCGGACAGGGGCCTACTATGGCTACACCTTC.

This clone was detected only once. The rearrangement uses TRBV9 and TRBJ2-5; 7 positions agree with TRBD2. This CDR3 contains 15 residues. Germline values: CDR1 SGDLS, CDR2 YYNGEE. Trimming removed 4 bases from V and 1 base from J; junction bases left unmatched: 7. Here the CDR3 reads CASSKEAGVQETQYF. DNA of the CDR3: TGTGCCAGCAGCAAAGAGGCGGGAGTCCAAGAGACCCAGTACTTC.

The V gene is TRBV4-1, the J gene TRBJ1-6, with TRBD1 matching 7 bases. This CDR3 spans 15 amino acids. In germline, CDR1 is MGHRA, CDR2 YSYEKL. V shed 0 bases, J shed 9 bases, and the junction held 5 bases outside the gene matches. In DNA form, the CDR3 reads TGCGCCAGCAGCCAAGATGACAGGGAGGGTTCACCCCTCCACTTT. It translates to CASSQDDREGSPLHF.

The DNA for the CDR3 is TGCAGTGCTAGTCGGGGACAGTATAATGAAAAACTGTTTTTT. Translation gives CSASRGQYNEKLFF. The chain is built from TRBV20-1 and TRBJ1-4; 7 bases agree with TRBD1. Germline V gene lookup returns CDR1 DFQATT and CDR2 SNEGSKA (reference sequence). The CDR3 runs to 14 residues. V lost 3 bases, J lost 4 bases, and 5 bases stayed unmatched.

About this clone: Other DNA sequences within the sample encode an identical CDR3. This chain joins TRBV30 and TRBJ2-2; D might be TRBD2 (5 bases). Germline values: CDR1 GTSNPN, CDR2 SVGIG (reference sequence). V lost 0 bases and J lost 6, with 8 bases in between. This CDR3 region has 13 residues. The CDR3 protein is CAWSVLGPGELFF. The CDR3, as DNA: TGTGCCTGGAGTGTACTAGGGCCCGGGGAGCTGTTTTTT.

The J gene is TRBJ2-7, the V gene TRBV30; 7 bases align to TRBD1. The CDR3 extends over 17 amino acids. The V gene's germline CDR1 is GTSNPN and CDR2 SVGIG (reference sequence). The trim removed 1 base at V and 2 bases at J, leaving 14 bases unmatched. CDR3 amino acids: CAWSATSTGSQPYEQYF. The CDR3 DNA reads as TGTGCCTGGAGTGCAACCTCGACAGGGAGCCAACCCTACGAGCAGTACTTC.

The chain employs TRBV19 and TRBJ1-6; weak D call: TRBD1 (5 bases). Per germline, CDR1 LNHDA and CDR2 SQIVND (reference sequence). There are 15 residues in the CDR3. Deletions cut 1 base from V and 9 bases from J, with 13 bases between. The CDR3 spells CASSIGDPGGSPLHF. As DNA, the CDR3 is TGTGCCAGTAGTATAGGGGACCCGGGGGGTTCACCCCTCCACTTT.

This clone was seen once. This rearrangement joins TRBV6-1 to TRBJ1-2; D gene ambiguous. CDR3 length equals 15 residues. Trimming stripped 2 bases from V and 3 bases from J, with 13 bases between. Germline CDR1 MNHNS, CDR2 SASEGT. DNA of the CDR3: TGTGCCAGCAGTGAAAATCTAGGGCAGTACTATGGCTACACCTTC. Translating it yields CASSENLGQYYGYTF.

V and J are TRBV13 and TRBJ2-5; 8 nucleotides match TRBD1. The CDR3 is 13 amino acids. The V segment lost 5 bases and the J segment 7 bases; nucleotides outside the gene matches: 6. Germline V lookup: CDR1 PRHDT, CDR2 FYEKMQ (reference sequence). CDR3 protein: CASSIRGRGTQYF. CDR3 DNA sequence: TGTGCCAGCAGCATCAGGGGGCGCGGGACCCAGTACTTC.

This clone came up once. The chain couples TRBV7-9 to TRBJ2-7; a possible D gene is TRBD2 (6 bases). Looked up from germline, CDR1 is SEHNR and CDR2 is FQNEAQ (reference sequence). Trimming removed 4 bases from V and 5 bases from J, with 21 bases in between. CDR3 length: 16 residues. This CDR3 reads CASSSGGGATGDEQYF. CDR3 nucleotide sequence: TGTGCCAGCAGCTCCGGTGGCGGGGCCACGGGGGACGAGCAGTACTTC.

This chain links TRBV12-3 or TRBV12-4 with TRBJ1-5; D remains ambiguous. This CDR3 contains 12 residues. Trimming took off 3 bases at V and 6 bases at J, with 6 bases between the two ends. CDR3 DNA sequence: TGTGCCAGCAGTTTTGAGGGTCAGCCCCAGCATTTT. Protein: CASSFEGQPQHF.

The chain links TRBV27 to TRBJ1-2; D remains ambiguous. From germline, CDR1 is MNHEY and CDR2 SMNVEV (reference sequence). V lost 3 bases, J lost 3 bases, and 17 bases lay in between. The CDR3 is made up of 16 amino acids. DNA for the CDR3: TGTGCCAGCAGTTTTACTTCCAAAGGCCGACACTATGGCTACACCTTC. This translates into CASSFTSKGRHYGYTF.

This chain joins TRBV6-5 and TRBJ2-7, with D possibly matching TRBD1 (6 bases). This CDR3 has 13 amino acids. The V end was cut by 5 bases, the J end by 4 bases, with 12 bases between. Germline V lookup: CDR1 MNHEY, CDR2 SVGAGI. The CDR3 reads CASSQGQQYEQYF. In nucleotides, the CDR3 is TGTGCCAGCAGTCAGGGACAACAGTACGAGCAGTACTTC.

V gene TRBV10-2 combines with J gene TRBJ2-7; possible D gene TRBD2, 7 bases. This CDR3 has 15 amino acids. Trimming stripped 3 bases from V and 4 bases from J, with 16 bases between. The germline gives CDR1 WSHSY, CDR2 SAAADI. CDR3 residues: CASSERGGMAYEQYF. The CDR3 nucleotides are TGCGCCAGCAGTGAACGCGGGGGCATGGCGTACGAGCAGTACTTC.

The CDR3 region is CAGQGNYGYTF. DNA of the CDR3: TGTGCCGGACAGGGAAACTATGGCTACACCTTC. J is TRBJ1-2 and V is TRBV6-5, with 8 bases lining up with TRBD1. CDR3 length: 11 amino acids. Looked up from germline, CDR1 is MNHEY and CDR2 is SVGAGI. V lost 11 bases and J lost 2; bases outside the gene matches: 1.

V usage is TRBV4-2 and J usage is TRBJ1-3; no clear D gene. V lost 1 base and J 0 bases, leaving 7 bases between the germline ends. The CDR3 contains 15 residues. Germline loops: CDR1 LGHNA, CDR2 YNFKEQ. The CDR3 region is CASSQVSLSGNTIYF. The CDR3 nucleotides are TGTGCCAGCAGCCAAGTCTCCCTCTCTGGAAACACCATATATTTT.

The chain couples TRBV5-4 to TRBJ2-6; 10 bases align to TRBD2. The CDR3 has 17 residues. Germline V CDR1 and CDR2: SGHNT, YYREEE (reference sequence). V gave up 4 bases and J gave up 1 base; unmatched junction bases: 5. The CDR3 nucleotides read TGTGCCAGCAGCAGCGGGAGGGCCTTATCTGGGGCCAACGTCCTGACTTTC. Translating gives CASSSGRALSGANVLTF.

The chain couples TRBV28 to TRBJ2-7; D is unresolved. Germline CDR1 and CDR2: MDHEN and SYDVKM. Trimming removed 5 bases at V and 4 bases at J, with 3 bases between. CDR3 length equals 10 residues. The CDR3, as DNA: TGTGCCAGCAGTGGGTACGAGCAGTACTTC. Its protein is CASSGYEQYF.

The rearrangement uses TRBV24-1 and TRBJ1-2; 7 positions agree with TRBD1. This CDR3 comprises 15 residues. V lost 5 bases, J lost 6 bases, and 11 bases stayed unmatched. In germline, CDR1 is KGHDR, CDR2 SFDVKD. In DNA form, the CDR3 reads TGTGCCACCAGTGCCCATTACCAGGGGGTCGATGGCTACACCTTC. Residues: CATSAHYQGVDGYTF.